A single sample gave rise to the 2 T cell receptor beta chains below, sequenced in a study of blood T cells in healthy people across ages. Alongside a J-beta primer mix, a sample-barcoded 5' primer served in a second PCR lasting roughly 7 to 11 cycles. MiXCR, applied by TCRdb to the 5' RACE reads, yields one record per CDR3 protein. The data show 600,000 to 1,000,000 distinct CDR3 sequences, roughly 25% seen once. The same data also contributed to another study, on T cells of mothers and their children.

Sequencing was performed on blood. Receptor source: a boy aged 5-17 years in good health.

V and J are TRBV5-1 and TRBJ1-4, with 8 nucleotides matching TRBD1. From germline, CDR1 is SGHRS and CDR2 YFSETQ. V shed 0 bases and J 8 bases; nucleotides not matched to a gene: 6. This CDR3 region has 15 residues. DNA of the CDR3: TGCGCCAGCAGCTTGGACAGGGGGGTAGTCGAAAAACTGTTTTTT. Translation gives CASSLDRGVVEKLFF.

CDR3 sequence: CSAYSGDNSYNEQFF. In DNA, the CDR3 is TGCAGTGCCTATAGCGGGGATAACTCCTACAATGAGCAGTTCTTC. The chain uses TRBV20-1 and TRBJ2-1, with 8 bases matching TRBD2. The CDR3 runs to 15 residues. V was pared by 6 bases and J by 0 bases, with 7 bases of the junction left unmatched. Germline lookup yields CDR1 DFQATT and CDR2 SNEGSKA (reference sequence).